Following are 17 T cell receptor beta chains from one sample sequenced in a study of cytomegalovirus exposure and HLA in healthy donors. Primers: 60 Vbeta forward and 13 Jbeta reverse. Sequenced by immunoSEQ multiplex PCR; TCRdb stores in-frame clones only, minus some. The sample has some 160,000 clones; roughly 9.4% are singletons. Sequenced: PBMCs. Every receptor here comes from a male donor in good health and CMV-seronegative.

This clone was counted only a few times. The chain carries TRBV19 and TRBJ2-7; D might be TRBD1 (5 bases). Germline V gene sequence: CDR1 LNHDA, CDR2 SQIVND (reference sequence). The CDR3 loop spans 14 amino acids. V was pared by 2 bases and J by 2 bases, with 10 bases between. The CDR3 is CASSITGLTYEQYF. CDR3 sequence (DNA): TGTGCCAGTAGTATAACAGGCCTCACCTACGAGCAGTACTTC.

The CDR3 DNA follows: TGTGCCAGCAGCTTAAACGGGGGGTCGTACAATGAGCAGTTCTTC. It encodes CASSLNGGSYNEQFF. J is TRBJ2-1 and V is TRBV13; 7 bases fit TRBD2. The CDR3 is made up of 15 amino acids. J lost 4 bases, V lost 2 bases, and 5 bases had no gene match. CDR1 and CDR2 from the germline V gene are PRHDT and FYEKMQ (reference sequence).

This clone turned up a few times. The V gene is TRBV7-2, the J gene TRBJ2-5; D may be TRBD1 (6 bases). Trimming took 2 bases from V and 1 from J, leaving 11 bases between them. Germline V gene sequence: CDR1 SGHTA, CDR2 FQGNSA. CDR3 size: 15 residues. The CDR3 sequence is CASSLSTGSQETQYF. CDR3 DNA: TGTGCCAGCAGCTTATCCACAGGGTCCCAAGAGACCCAGTACTTC.

The chain is built from TRBV19 and TRBJ2-7; 8 bases are shared with TRBD2. The CDR3 extends over 17 amino acids. CDR1 and CDR2 (germline): LNHDA, SQIVND (reference sequence). Germline trimming cut 4 bases from V and 4 bases from J; bases unmatched to any gene: 15. The chain's CDR3 is CASSTTSSGSGGYEQYF. The CDR3 DNA reads as TGTGCCAGTAGTACAACCTCCTCGGGGAGCGGGGGTTACGAGCAGTACTTC.

This clone has only a few counts. The J gene is TRBJ2-7, the V gene TRBV27; D perhaps matches TRBD1 (5 bases). The CDR3 contains 15 residues. Germline V gene data show CDR1 as MNHEY and CDR2 as SMNVEV (reference sequence). V shed 4 bases and J shed 3 bases, with 16 bases lying between them. CDR3 sequence reads: CASSSGPRQNYEQYF. The CDR3 DNA reads as TGTGCCAGCAGTTCCGGACCCCGACAGAACTACGAGCAGTACTTC.

The chain is built from TRBV4-3 and TRBJ2-5; 7 nucleotides align to TRBD1. The J call may not be correct, given that the DNA end is closer to TRBJ2-7. Germline V gene sequence: CDR1 LGHNA, CDR2 YSLEER. The CDR3 covers 15 residues. The CDR3 sequence: CASSQLGTVTYEQYF. The CDR3 coding sequence is TGCGCCAGCAGCCAACTCGGGACAGTCACCTACGAGCAGTACTTC.

The sample holds a few counts of this clone. The V call is TRBV5-1, the J call TRBJ2-7; 8 bases fit TRBD2. The CDR3 runs 13 residues. The V gene's germline CDR1 is SGHRS and CDR2 YFSETQ. CDR3 nucleotides: TGCGCTTCAAGGCCAGCGGGGGACTACGAGCAGTACTTC. Its translation is CASRPAGDYEQYF.

In this sample, this clone turned up a few times. V is TRBV18 and J is TRBJ2-5; 9 bases are a match to TRBD1. The CDR3 runs to 17 residues. CDR1 is KGHSH, CDR2 LQKENI, per germline. The V gene end was trimmed by 1 base and the J gene end by 5 bases; junction bases not matched to a gene: 11. The DNA of the CDR3 is TGTGCCAGCTCACCACAGTCCGGGACAGGGAAATTTGAGACCCAGTACTTC. This translates into CASSPQSGTGKFETQYF.

V gene TRBV28 combines with J gene TRBJ1-4; D remains ambiguous. The CDR3 consists of 15 residues. Trimming removed 6 bases from V and 10 bases from J, with 21 bases in between. Germline loops: CDR1 MDHEN, CDR2 SYDVKM. DNA for the CDR3: TGTGCCAGCAGCTTGGTGAGGGCCCGCCATGGAAAACTGTTTTTT. Translated: CASSLVRARHGKLFF.

The chain uses TRBV19 and TRBJ1-3, with D possibly being TRBD1 (5 bases). Germline CDR1 reads LNHDA; CDR2 reads SQIVND (reference sequence). V was shortened by 3 bases and J by 0 bases, with 18 bases between the two germline ends. The CDR3 has 18 residues. CDR3 in DNA: TGTGCCAGTAGTATGGGCCCTTCAGGGTTTCTCTCTGGAAACACCATATATTTT. Its translation: CASSMGPSGFLSGNTIYF.

The rearrangement joins TRBV6-1 to TRBJ2-5; 8 positions agree with TRBD1. The CDR3 runs 15 residues. The trim removed 3 bases at V and 1 base at J, leaving 4 bases unmatched. Looked up from germline, CDR1 is MNHNS and CDR2 is SASEGT. DNA of the CDR3: TGTGCCAGCAGTGATAGACAGGGGCGCCAAGAGACCCAGTACTTC. Translation gives CASSDRQGRQETQYF.

The rearrangement joins TRBV7-2 to TRBJ2-7; 7 bases agree with TRBD2. J gave up 2 bases and V 3 bases, and 4 bases lay outside the gene matches. The germline gives CDR1 SGHTA, CDR2 FQGNSA. The CDR3 length is 14 residues. The CDR3 is CASSFGGGAYEQYF. For the CDR3, the DNA is TGTGCCAGCAGCTTCGGGGGAGGGGCCTACGAGCAGTACTTC.

The rearrangement uses TRBV28 and TRBJ1-2, with TRBD1 matching 9 bases. The germline gives CDR1 MDHEN, CDR2 SYDVKM. CDR3 length equals 15 residues. J was trimmed by 7 bases and V by 6 bases; bases with no gene match: 12. CDR3 amino acids: CASRIEQGAYGGYTF. The CDR3, as DNA: TGTGCCAGCAGGATCGAACAGGGGGCTTACGGTGGCTACACCTTC.

This clone has just a few counts. The chain has TRBV5-1 and TRBJ1-5; TRBD1 matches 7 bases. The V segment lost 4 bases and the J segment 6 bases; nucleotides outside the gene matches: 7. The germline V gene encodes CDR1 SGHRS and CDR2 YFSETQ. The CDR3 spans 14 residues. In DNA, the CDR3 is TGCGCCAGCAGCCCCGGACAGGATAGTCAGCCCCAGCATTTT. It translates to CASSPGQDSQPQHF.

This clone has more than one count but fewer than ten. The chain has TRBV27 and TRBJ1-2; D remains unclear. The CDR3 totals 14 residues. V lost 6 bases to trimming and J lost 5 bases, with 16 bases between them. In germline, CDR1 is MNHEY, CDR2 SMNVEV (reference sequence). CDR3 coding DNA: TGTGCCAGCAGGATGAGGGAGGGTGGGTATGGCTACACCTTC. Residues: CASRMREGGYGYTF.

The chain couples TRBV5-1 to TRBJ2-7; TRBD2 matches at 10 bases. The CDR3 consists of 16 residues. V was pared by 4 bases and J by 8 bases, with 15 bases of the junction left unmatched. In germline, CDR1 is SGHRS, CDR2 YFSETQ. CDR3 sequence reads: CASSRFERGGRVKQYF. Written as DNA, the CDR3 is TGCGCCAGCAGCCGTTTCGAGCGGGGGGGCCGGGTAAAGCAGTACTTC.

The chain joins TRBV7-2 to TRBJ1-2; possible D gene TRBD1, 5 bases. CDR1 is SGHTA and CDR2 is FQGNSA in the germline V gene. Trimming removed 0 bases at V and 4 bases at J, with 6 bases between. The CDR3 spans 13 residues. The DNA of the CDR3 is TGTGCCAGCAGCTTAGCTGGGGCCTATGGCTACACCTTC. Its protein is CASSLAGAYGYTF. Drawing the rest from reference TRBV7-2 and TRBJ1-2, the complete variable domain is GAGVSQSPSNKVTEKGKDVELRCDPISGHTALYWYRQSLGQGLEFLIYFQGNSAPDKSGLPSDRFSAERTGGSVSTLTIQRTQQEDSAVYLCASSLAGAYGYTFGSGTRLTVV.